These T cell receptor beta chains were read from a single sample in a study of post-analysis software for immune sequencing data. Using its own MiXCR run on the PCR reads, TCRdb lists one record per CDR3 protein. The sample includes about 500,000 distinct CDR3 sequences, nearly 45% of them seen just once. The sequenced material came from blood. These receptors were collected from a girl aged 10-17 years with multiple sclerosis. Both conserved end residues are part of each CDR3. D genes are given only for firm matches. Only part of the rows carry a size: once, few, many, or a class if the clone is expanded.

cdr3_aa cdr3_nt d_call v_call clone_size j_call
CASSLLVIWEQFF TGTGCCAGCAGCTTGCTAGTAATATGGGAGCAGTTCTTC - TRBV7-8 - TRBJ2-1
CASSPDANTEAFF TGTGCCAGCAGCCCCGACGCGAACACTGAAGCTTTCTTT - TRBV9 - TRBJ1-1
CASTTGVKNTGELFF TGTGCCAGCACTACAGGGGTTAAGAACACCGGGGAGCTGTTTTTT TRBD1 TRBV28 - TRBJ2-2
CASSFHDRGLGEQYF TGTGCCAGCAGTTTCCACGACAGGGGGCTAGGGGAGCAGTACTTC TRBD1 TRBV28 - TRBJ2-7
CASSQVVGTAAGYTF TGTGCCAGCAGCCAAGTGGTAGGCACGGCGGCTGGCTACACCTTC - TRBV3-1 - TRBJ1-2
CARSRVSYNEQFF TGTGCCCGGTCGAGGGTCTCCTACAATGAGCAGTTCTTC - TRBV30 - TRBJ2-1
CASSLDRTGQGNEQYF TGTGCCAGCAGCTTGGACAGAACGGGACAGGGAAACGAGCAGTACTTC TRBD1 TRBV5-6 - TRBJ2-7
CASTSGGGNQPQHF TGTGCCAGCACTTCTGGTGGAGGCAATCAGCCCCAGCATTTT - TRBV5-6 - TRBJ1-5
CATSRDQGAAETQYF TGTGCCACCAGCAGAGACCAGGGCGCGGCGGAGACCCAGTACTTC - TRBV15 few TRBJ2-5
CAIRDPTRTSYNEQFF TGTGCCATCAGGGATCCGACACGTACTTCTTACAATGAGCAGTTCTTC - TRBV10-3 - TRBJ2-1
CASSRSGLAGGGGGTQYF TGTGCCAGCAGCCGAAGTGGACTAGCGGGTGGAGGAGGAGGGACCCAGTACTTC TRBD2 TRBV3-1 - TRBJ2-5
CASSFSPTGSTEAFF TGTGCCAGCAGTTTTTCCCCGACAGGGTCCACTGAAGCTTTCTTT TRBD1 TRBV12-3/TRBV12-4 - TRBJ1-1
CASSQDLAAIEETQYF TGTGCCAGCAGCCAAGATCTCGCGGCGATAGAAGAGACCCAGTACTTC - TRBV3-1 - TRBJ2-5
CSGYRGGYGYTF TGCAGTGGTTACAGGGGCGGCTATGGCTACACCTTC TRBD1 TRBV20-1 - TRBJ1-2
CASSLSSGVYEQYF TGTGCCAGCAGCCTCTCGAGCGGCGTCTACGAGCAGTACTTC - TRBV7-2 - TRBJ2-7
CSARGQHNQPQHF TGCAGTGCGAGAGGACAGCACAATCAGCCCCAGCATTTT - TRBV20-1 - TRBJ1-5
CASSQGVGYEQFF TGTGCCAGCAGCCAAGGAGTAGGGTACGAGCAGTTCTTC - TRBV3-1 - TRBJ2-1
CASSYSSRSYEQYF TGTGCCAGCAGTTACTCGTCTAGATCCTACGAGCAGTACTTC - TRBV6-6 - TRBJ2-7
CASSAGGYGQYF TGTGCCAGCAGTGCAGGGGGGTACGGGCAGTACTTC - TRBV12-3/TRBV12-4 - TRBJ2-5
CASRSTSYGTGTYNEQFF TGTGCCAGTAGGTCGACCTCTTACGGGACAGGGACCTACAATGAGCAGTTCTTC TRBD1 TRBV28 - TRBJ2-1
CSACAGTTYEQYF TGCAGTGCTTGCGCCGGCACAACCTACGAGCAGTACTTC - TRBV20-1 once TRBJ2-7
CATGQGGNSGANVLTF TGTGCCACCGGACAGGGAGGGAACTCTGGGGCCAACGTCCTGACTTTC - TRBV10-3 few TRBJ2-6
CASRLIGSGATDTQYF TGTGCCAGCAGGCTTATCGGTAGCGGAGCAACAGATACGCAGTATTTT - TRBV27 - TRBJ2-3
CSARVETTYNEQYF TGCAGTGCTAGAGTGGAAACAACCTACAATGAGCAGTACTTC - TRBV20-1 - TRBJ2-7
CSAERESYEQYF TGCAGCGCCGAGCGGGAGTCCTACGAGCAGTACTTC TRBD2 TRBV20-1 - TRBJ2-7
CASTPMTGQVTDTQYF TGTGCCAGCACCCCGATGACGGGACAGGTCACAGATACGCAGTATTTT TRBD1 TRBV28 - TRBJ2-3
CASSFTVTYNEQFF TGTGCCAGCAGCTTTACCGTAACCTACAATGAGCAGTTCTTC - TRBV7-2 - TRBJ2-1